The 13 T cell receptor beta chains below all came from one sample that was sequenced in a study of blood T cell repertoires in COVID-19. Libraries were prepared by immunoSEQ multiplex PCR; TCRdb keeps only in-frame clonotypes and omits some of them. Here the sample spans about 70,000 clones, roughly 80% being singletons. Sequenced sample: peripheral blood. All receptors derive from a man aged 25 to 45 with COVID-19, enrolled during active disease.

The rearrangement links TRBV3-1 (or the pseudogene TRBV3-2) to TRBJ1-4; D possibly corresponds to TRBD1 (6 bases). Trimming stripped 4 bases from V and 7 bases from J, with 22 bases between. The CDR3 is made up of 17 amino acids. The germline CDR1 and CDR2 sequences are LGHDT and YNNKEL (reference sequence). CDR3 in amino acids: CASSPSPYWGQVEKLFF. CDR3 bases: TGTGCCAGCAGCCCATCTCCGTACTGGGGGCAAGTTGAAAAACTGTTTTTT.

The rearrangement uses TRBV10-1 and TRBJ1-2, with TRBD1 identical over 7 bases. The J segment lost 4 bases and the V segment lost 4 bases, leaving 6 bases of the junction unmatched. The CDR3 length is 14 residues. Per the germline V gene, CDR1 is WNHNN and CDR2 is SYGVQD (reference sequence). Here the CDR3 DNA reads TGCGCCAGCAGTGCGAACAGGGGAGCCTATGGCTACACCTTC. Translation gives CASSANRGAYGYTF.

The chain employs TRBV2 and TRBJ2-7; 7 bases fit TRBD1. Germline CDR1 is SNHLY and CDR2 is FYNNEI. This CDR3 spans 14 amino acids. V lost 6 bases, J lost 2 bases, and 7 bases stayed unmatched. DNA of the CDR3: TGTGCCAGCAGGGATACAGGGGATCCCTACGAGCAGTACTTC. The encoded protein is CASRDTGDPYEQYF.

This chain joins TRBV2 and TRBJ2-1; D is unresolved. The V end was cut by 3 bases, the J end by 9 bases, with 15 bases between. The CDR3 covers 14 residues. Germline CDR1 reads SNHLY; CDR2 reads FYNNEI. The CDR3 is CASSERPARGEQFF. As DNA, the CDR3 is TGTGCCAGCAGTGAGAGGCCAGCTCGCGGTGAGCAGTTCTTC.

J is TRBJ2-1 and V is TRBV18; 11 bases are a match to TRBD2. Germline V lookup: CDR1 KGHSH, CDR2 LQKENI. The CDR3 has 16 residues. V lost 4 bases and J lost 7; bases outside the gene matches: 9. The CDR3 here is CASSLILAGVRNEQFF. CDR3 bases: TGTGCCAGCTCACTGATACTAGCGGGAGTAAGGAATGAGCAGTTCTTC.

This chain joins TRBV5-1 and TRBJ2-1; a weak D match, TRBD1 (6 bases). CDR3 length equals 15 residues. V was trimmed by 0 bases and J by 6 bases, leaving 13 bases between them. The germline V gene has CDR1 SGHRS and CDR2 YFSETQ. CDR3 nucleotides: TGCGCCAGCAGCTTGGTTGAAGGCAGGGGCAATGAGCAGTTCTTC. It specifies CASSLVEGRGNEQFF.

The chain combines TRBV4-1 with TRBJ2-5, with 13 positions matching TRBD2. The CDR3 totals 17 residues. Looked up from germline, CDR1 is MGHRA and CDR2 is YSYEKL. Germline trimming cut 3 bases from V and 5 bases from J; bases unmatched to any gene: 9. The CDR3 DNA reads as TGCGCCAGCAGCCAGCCACCGGGACTAGCGGGACGCGAGACCCAGTACTTC. This encodes CASSQPPGLAGRETQYF.

The chain carries TRBV3-1 (or the pseudogene TRBV3-2) and TRBJ1-1, with 7 positions matching TRBD1. Per germline, CDR1 LGHDT and CDR2 YNNKEL (reference sequence). V lost 4 bases and J lost 1; bases outside the gene matches: 0. This CDR3 has 13 residues. The chain's CDR3 is CASSRTGNTEAFF. DNA of the CDR3: TGTGCCAGCAGCCGGACAGGGAACACTGAAGCTTTCTTT.

This clone was recorded only once. This chain connects TRBV24-1 to TRBJ2-7; 11 bases map to TRBD2. Germline CDR1 KGHDR, CDR2 SFDVKD. The CDR3 loop spans 19 amino acids. Trimming cost V 6 bases and J 5 bases; bases outside gene matches: 20. The CDR3 region is CATSSRDTTLAGVMNEQYF. DNA for the CDR3: TGTGCCACCAGTTCCCGGGACACCACACTAGCGGGAGTAATGAACGAGCAGTACTTC.

The V gene is TRBV11-3, the J gene TRBJ2-2; 8 nucleotides agree with TRBD1. This CDR3 is 14 amino acids long. The germline CDR1 and CDR2 sequences are SGHNT and YENEEA. V lost 5 bases to trimming and J lost 7 bases; unmatched junction nucleotides: 6. The CDR3 sequence is CASSLQGVGGELFF. CDR3 sequence (DNA): TGTGCCAGCAGCCTACAGGGGGTAGGCGGGGAGCTGTTTTTT. Full variable domain (missing parts from reference TRBV11-3 and TRBJ2-2): EAGVVQSPRYKIIEKKQPVAFWCNPISGHNTLYWYLQNLGQGPELLIRYENEEAVDDSQLPKDRFSAERLKGVDSTLKIQPAELGDSAVYLCASSLQGVGGELFFGEGSRLTVL.

The chain recombines TRBV28 with TRBJ1-1; no reliable D call. CDR3 length equals 16 residues. V was clipped by 7 bases and J by 4 bases, with 22 bases between them. Per the germline V gene, CDR1 is MDHEN and CDR2 is SYDVKM. As DNA, the CDR3 is TGTGCCAGCACTACTCTTGGGGAGGAGATTAGCACTGAAGCTTTCTTT. Translation gives CASTTLGEEISTEAFF.

V gene TRBV6-5 combines with J gene TRBJ1-2, with TRBD1 identical over 8 bases. Looked up from germline, CDR1 is MNHEY and CDR2 is SVGAGI. Trimming removed 5 bases from V and 8 bases from J; junction bases left unmatched: 10. The CDR3 extends over 14 amino acids. CDR3 sequence reads: CASSPRTGRGGYTF. Written as DNA, the CDR3 is TGTGCCAGCAGTCCACGGACAGGGCGAGGGGGCTACACCTTC.

The chain has TRBV25-1 and TRBJ1-2; TRBD1 might be the D (5 bases). Germline assignment: CDR1 MGHDK and CDR2 SYGVNS. The ends were cut back, 2 bases at V and 4 bases at J, with 8 bases in the middle. The CDR3 contains 13 residues. DNA for the CDR3: TGTGCCAGCAGTGAACAGGGTAGCTATGGCTACACCTTC. The encoded protein is CASSEQGSYGYTF.